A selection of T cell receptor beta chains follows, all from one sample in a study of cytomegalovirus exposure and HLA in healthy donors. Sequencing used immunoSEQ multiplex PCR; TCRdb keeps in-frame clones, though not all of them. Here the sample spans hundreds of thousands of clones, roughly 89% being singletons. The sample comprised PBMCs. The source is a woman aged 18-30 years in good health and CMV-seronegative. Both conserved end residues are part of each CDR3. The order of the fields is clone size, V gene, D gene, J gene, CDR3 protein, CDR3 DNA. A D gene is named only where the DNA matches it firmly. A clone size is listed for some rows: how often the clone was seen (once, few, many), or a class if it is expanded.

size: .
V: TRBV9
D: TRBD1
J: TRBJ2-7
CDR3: CASSVEDRVHEQYF
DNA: TGTGCCAGCAGCGTTGAGGACAGGGTCCACGAGCAGTACTTC

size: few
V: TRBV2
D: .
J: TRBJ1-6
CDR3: CASRLGGIPPLHF
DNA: TGTGCCAGCAGGCTCGGGGGAATTCCACCCCTCCACTTT

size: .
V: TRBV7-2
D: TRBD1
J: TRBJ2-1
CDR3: CASSIQGGRIYNEQFF
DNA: TGTGCCAGCAGCATACAGGGGGGCAGGATTTACAATGAGCAGTTCTTC

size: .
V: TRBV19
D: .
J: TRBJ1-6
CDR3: CASSTPTVFSPLHF
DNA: TGTGCCAGTAGTACCCCGACAGTTTTTTCACCCCTCCACTTT

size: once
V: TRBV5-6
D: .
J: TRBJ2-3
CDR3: CASSQRRTDRGTDTQYF
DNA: TGTGCCAGCAGCCAAAGAAGGACAGACCGGGGCACAGATACGCAGTATTTT

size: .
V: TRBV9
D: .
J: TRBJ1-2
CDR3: CASSVGGEKASGYTF
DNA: TGTGCCAGCAGCGTAGGCGGGGAAAAGGCCTCTGGCTACACCTTC

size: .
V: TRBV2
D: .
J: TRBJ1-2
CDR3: CASSEGADYGYTF
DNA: TGTGCCAGCAGTGAAGGGGCAGACTATGGCTACACCTTC

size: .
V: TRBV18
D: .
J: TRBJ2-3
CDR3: CASSPRGDTQYF
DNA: TGTGCCAGCTCACCGAGGGGGGATACGCAGTATTTT

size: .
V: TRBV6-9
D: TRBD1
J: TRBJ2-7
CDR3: CASSDIQGYEQYF
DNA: TGTGCCAGCAGTGACATACAGGGGTACGAGCAGTACTTC

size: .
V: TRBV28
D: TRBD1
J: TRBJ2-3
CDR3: CASSLGTVDTQYF
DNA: TGTGCCAGCAGTTTAGGGACAGTAGATACGCAGTATTTT

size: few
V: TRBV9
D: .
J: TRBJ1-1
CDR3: CASSVGDLNTEAFF
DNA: TGTGCCAGCAGCGTAGGAGATCTGAACACTGAAGCTTTCTTT

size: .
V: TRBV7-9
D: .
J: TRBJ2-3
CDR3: CASSLANLALSTDTQYF
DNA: TGTGCCAGCAGCTTAGCCAACCTAGCGCTTAGCACAGATACGCAGTATTTT

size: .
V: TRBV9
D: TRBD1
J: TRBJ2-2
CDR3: CASSAGTGLFPGELFF
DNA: TGTGCCAGCAGCGCCGGGACAGGGCTATTCCCCGGGGAGCTGTTTTTT

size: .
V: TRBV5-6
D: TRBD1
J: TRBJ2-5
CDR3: CASSLWTGIQETQYF
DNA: TGTGCCAGCAGCCTCTGGACAGGGATACAAGAGACCCAGTACTTC

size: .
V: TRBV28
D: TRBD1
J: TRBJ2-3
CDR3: CASTSLRGRVNTQYF
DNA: TGTGCCAGCACCTCCCTCAGGGGGCGTGTGAATACGCAGTATTTT

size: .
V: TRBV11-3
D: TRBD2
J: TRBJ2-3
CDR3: CASSLDGGTSGTDTQYF
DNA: TGTGCCAGCAGCTTAGATGGGGGGACTAGCGGCACAGATACGCAGTATTTT

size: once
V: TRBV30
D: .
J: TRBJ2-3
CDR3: CAWHHQGPKNTDTQYF
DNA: TGTGCCTGGCATCATCAGGGGCCGAAAAACACAGATACGCAGTATTTT

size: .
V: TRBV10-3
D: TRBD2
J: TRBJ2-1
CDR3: CAISDAREDYNEQFF
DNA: TGTGCCATCAGTGACGCGCGGGAGGACTACAATGAGCAGTTCTTC

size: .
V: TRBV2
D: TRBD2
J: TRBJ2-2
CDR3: CASRGTSGGLWTGELFF
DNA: TGTGCCAGTAGGGGTACTAGCGGGGGGCTATGGACCGGGGAGCTGTTTTTT

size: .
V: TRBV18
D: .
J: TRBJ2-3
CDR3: CASSPMYLWEVITDTQYF
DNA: TGTGCCAGCTCACCAATGTACCTCTGGGAGGTCATCACAGATACGCAGTATTTT

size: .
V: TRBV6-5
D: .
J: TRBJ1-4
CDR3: CASSFQSPQLLQKLFF
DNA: TGTGCCAGCAGTTTCCAATCCCCACAGCTTCTACAGAAACTGTTTTTT

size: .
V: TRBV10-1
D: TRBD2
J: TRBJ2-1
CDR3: CASSLLAGAYNEQFF
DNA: TGCGCCAGCAGCCTACTAGCGGGAGCCTACAATGAGCAGTTCTTC

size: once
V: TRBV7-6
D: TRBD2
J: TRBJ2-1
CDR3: CASSLAGLGIGEQFF
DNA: TGTGCCAGCAGCTTAGCGGGACTAGGGATAGGTGAGCAGTTCTTC

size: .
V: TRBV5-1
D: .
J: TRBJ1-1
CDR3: CASSFFPGPNTEAFF
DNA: TGCGCCAGCAGCTTTTTTCCAGGGCCGAACACTGAAGCTTTCTTT

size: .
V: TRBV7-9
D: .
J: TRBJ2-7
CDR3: CASSRDRSLYEQYF
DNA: TGTGCCAGCAGCCGAGACAGGAGCCTGTACGAGCAGTACTTC

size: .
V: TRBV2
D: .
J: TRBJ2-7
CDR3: CASTDDSPSSYEQYF
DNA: TGTGCCAGCACGGATGACAGCCCAAGCTCCTACGAGCAGTACTTC

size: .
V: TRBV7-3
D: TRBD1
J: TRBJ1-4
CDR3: CASSRDSNEKLFF
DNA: TGTGCCAGCAGTCGGGACAGCAATGAAAAACTGTTTTTT

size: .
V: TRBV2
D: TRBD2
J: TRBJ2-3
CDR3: CATKKREGNTDTQYF
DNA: TGTGCCACCAAGAAGCGGGAGGGGAACACAGATACGCAGTATTTT

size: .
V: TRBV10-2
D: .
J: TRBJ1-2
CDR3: CASSGRGENPNYGYTF
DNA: TGCGCCAGCAGTGGGAGGGGAGAGAACCCTAACTATGGCTACACCTTC

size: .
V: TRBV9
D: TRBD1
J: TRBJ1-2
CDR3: CASSPEDRTLFYGYTF
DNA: TGTGCCAGCAGCCCCGAGGACAGGACCCTTTTCTATGGCTACACCTTC

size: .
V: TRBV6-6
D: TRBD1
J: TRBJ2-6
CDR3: CASRRQGTGANVLTF
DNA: TGTGCCAGCAGAAGACAGGGGACTGGGGCCAACGTCCTGACTTTC

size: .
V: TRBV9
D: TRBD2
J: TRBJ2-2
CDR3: CASSSEGLYTGELFF
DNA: TGTGCCAGCAGCTCCGAGGGACTATACACCGGGGAGCTGTTTTTT

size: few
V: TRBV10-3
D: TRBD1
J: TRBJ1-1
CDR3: CAISESAGGGTEAFF
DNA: TGTGCCATCAGTGAGTCTGCAGGGGGCGGCACTGAAGCTTTCTTT

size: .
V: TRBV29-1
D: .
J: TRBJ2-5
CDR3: CSSYPLARETQYF
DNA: TGCAGCTCTTATCCGCTAGCGAGGGAGACCCAGTACTTC

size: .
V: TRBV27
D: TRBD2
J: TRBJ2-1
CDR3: CASSLTLAGSYNEQFF
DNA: TGTGCCAGCAGTTTAACCCTAGCGGGATCCTACAATGAGCAGTTCTTC

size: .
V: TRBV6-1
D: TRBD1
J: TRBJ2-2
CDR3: CASSENRVLGQGSTGELFF
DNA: TGTGCCAGCAGTGAAAACCGGGTTCTAGGACAGGGGAGTACCGGGGAGCTGTTTTTT

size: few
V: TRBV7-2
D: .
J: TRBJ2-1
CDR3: CASSSPPGYGEQFF
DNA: TGTGCCAGCAGCTCTCCTCCGGGGTATGGTGAGCAGTTCTTC

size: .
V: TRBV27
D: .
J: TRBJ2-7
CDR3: CASSLSRLGSEQYF
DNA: TGTGCCAGCAGTTTATCCCGGCTCGGGTCCGAGCAGTACTTC

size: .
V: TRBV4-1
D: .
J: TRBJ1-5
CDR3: CASSQDGRGHSNQPQHF
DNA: TGCGCCAGCAGCCAAGATGGGCGTGGCCATAGCAATCAGCCCCAGCATTTT

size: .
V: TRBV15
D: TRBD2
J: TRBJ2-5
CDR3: CATSRVRTSGSHQETQYF
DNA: TGTGCCACCAGCAGAGTGAGGACTAGCGGGAGCCACCAAGAGACCCAGTACTTC

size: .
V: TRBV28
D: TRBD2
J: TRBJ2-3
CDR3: CASSLWSGGATDTQYF
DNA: TGTGCCAGCAGTTTGTGGAGCGGGGGGGCCACAGATACGCAGTATTTT

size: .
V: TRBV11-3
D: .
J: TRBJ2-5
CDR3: CASSLSGGGETQYF
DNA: TGTGCCAGCAGCTTATCGGGGGGCGGAGAGACCCAGTACTTC

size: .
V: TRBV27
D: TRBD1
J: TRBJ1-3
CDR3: CASSTGVAGNTIYF
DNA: TGTGCCAGCAGCACAGGGGTAGCTGGAAACACCATATATTTT

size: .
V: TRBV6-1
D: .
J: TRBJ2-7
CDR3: CASSEPPAESYEQYF
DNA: TGTGCCAGCAGTGAACCGCCGGCGGAGTCGTACGAGCAGTACTTC

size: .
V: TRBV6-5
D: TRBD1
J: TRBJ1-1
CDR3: CASSRMDRADTEAFF
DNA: TGTGCCAGCAGCAGAATGGACAGGGCGGACACTGAAGCTTTCTTT

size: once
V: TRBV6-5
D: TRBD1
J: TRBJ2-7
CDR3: CASSQGASFYEQYF
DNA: TGTGCCAGCAGCCAGGGGGCAAGCTTTTACGAGCAGTACTTC

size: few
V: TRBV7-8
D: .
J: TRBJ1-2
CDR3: CASSLEEGSYGYTF
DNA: TGTGCCAGCAGCTTAGAGGAGGGGAGCTATGGCTACACCTTC

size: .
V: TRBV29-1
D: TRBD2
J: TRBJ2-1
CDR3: CSVEGLAGYNEQFF
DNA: TGCAGCGTTGAAGGGCTAGCGGGTTACAATGAGCAGTTCTTC

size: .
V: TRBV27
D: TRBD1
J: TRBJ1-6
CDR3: CASSLTVGQGARDLHF
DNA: TGTGCCAGCAGTCTAACCGTGGGGCAGGGGGCGCGTGATCTCCACTTT

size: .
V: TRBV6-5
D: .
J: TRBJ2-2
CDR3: CASSWTTGPNTGELFF
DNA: TGTGCCAGCAGTTGGACGACAGGCCCGAACACCGGGGAGCTGTTTTTT

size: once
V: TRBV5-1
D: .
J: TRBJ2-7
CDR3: CASSPTGVTYEQYF
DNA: TGCGCCAGCAGCCCGACAGGCGTTACCTACGAGCAGTACTTC

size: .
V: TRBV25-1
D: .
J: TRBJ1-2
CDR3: CASSPGQTAYGYTF
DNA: TGTGCCAGCAGTCCAGGACAGACAGCTTATGGCTACACCTTC

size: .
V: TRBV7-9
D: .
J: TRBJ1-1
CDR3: CAGLRGPNTEAFF
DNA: TGTGCCGGACTCAGGGGACCGAACACTGAAGCTTTCTTT

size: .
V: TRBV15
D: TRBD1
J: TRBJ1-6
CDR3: CATSRDRDRVINSPLHF
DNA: TGTGCCACCAGCAGAGATCGGGACAGGGTTATTAATTCACCCCTCCACTTT